One TCR beta chain is described in this entry. Its target is unknown. This entry comes from a study of cytomegalovirus exposure and HLA in healthy donors. Study-wide points: Both high specificity and high sensitivity reportedly marked the classifier's diagnosis of cytomegalovirus status.

The CDR3 length is 16 residues. CDR1 MDHEN and CDR2 SYDVKM come from the germline V gene. V was pared by 5 bases and J by 2 bases, with 19 bases between. The assay was immunoSEQ multiplex PCR, and TCRdb's table has in-frame clones only and misses some. The sample has fewer than 120,000 clones, about nine tenths seen once. Sequences were obtained from PBMCs. The chain uses TRBV28 and TRBJ2-7, with D maybe TRBD2 (6 bases). This sequence was found in a woman younger than 35 in good health and CMV-seronegative. The CDR3 region is CASSQSFGTPAYEQYF. The CDR3, as DNA: TGTGCCAGCAGTCAGTCGTTCGGGACTCCCGCCTACGAGCAGTACTTC.